A selection of T cell receptor beta chains follows, all from one sample in a study of blood T cell repertoires in COVID-19. Using immunoSEQ multiplex PCR, the repertoire was profiled, and TCRdb retains in-frame clones only, with some absent. Among some 80,000 clones listed, 85% to 90% were seen once. Material for sequencing was peripheral blood. The receptors here all came from a human donor in a cohort sampled during active COVID-19. Each CDR3 is given with its conserved first and last residue. Each record gives: clone size, J gene, D gene, V gene, CDR3 DNA, CDR3 protein. D genes are given only for firm matches. A row's size may be missing; if present it is once, few, many or a size class.

- TRBJ2-5 - TRBV7-3 TGTGCCAGCAGCTTAATTGGTTCGGGAGAGACCCAGTACTTC CASSLIGSGETQYF
- TRBJ2-2 TRBD1 TRBV5-1 TGCGCCAGCCTCGAAGGACAGGGATACACCGGGGAGCTGTTTTTT CASLEGQGYTGELFF
- TRBJ2-1 TRBD2 TRBV29-1 TGCAGCGTTGATCGGGAGGAGTACAATGAGCAGTTCTTC CSVDREEYNEQFF
- TRBJ1-1 - TRBV4-3 TGCGCCAGCAGCCAAGACCCCCGTTTGCTATCACTGGAAGCTTTCTTT CASSQDPRLLSLEAFF
- TRBJ2-3 TRBD2 TRBV11-2 TGTGCCAGCAGGGAACCGGGACTAGCGGGCGGCACAGATACGCAGTATTTT CASREPGLAGGTDTQYF
- TRBJ2-1 TRBD2 TRBV6-2/TRBV6-3 TGTGCCAGCAGTTATCCACAAGCGGGGGGGAGCTCCTACAATGAGCAGTTCTTC CASSYPQAGGSSYNEQFF
- TRBJ2-7 - TRBV7-2 TGTGCCAGCAGCTCCGTCCCGGGGGAGCCCTACGAGCAGTACTTC CASSSVPGEPYEQYF
once TRBJ1-6 - TRBV19 TGTGCCAGTAGTAGGACAGTAGATGGATCACCCCTCCACTTT CASSRTVDGSPLHF
- TRBJ1-5 - TRBV28 TGTGCCAGCAGGACAGACAGGATTCAGCCCCAGCATTTT CASRTDRIQPQHF
- TRBJ2-1 TRBD2 TRBV9 TGTGCCAGCAGCCCTGGGGACTACCTCGACGAAACCTCTCAGTTCTTC CASSPGDYLDETSQFF
- TRBJ2-5 TRBD2 TRBV3-1/TRBV3-2 TGTGCCAGCAGCCCACTTCCTAGCGGGGGGCCGGAAGAGACCCAGTACTTC CASSPLPSGGPEETQYF
- TRBJ2-3 TRBD2 TRBV27 TGTGCCAGCAGTTTATTCGGACTAGCGGGGGGAGGGATAGATACGCAGTATTTT CASSLFGLAGGGIDTQYF
- TRBJ1-1 - TRBV28 TGTGCCAGCAGCCCAAGGAGGGGACTGAACACTGAAGCTTTCTTT CASSPRRGLNTEAFF